These T cell receptor beta chains were read from a single sample in a study of shared clonotypes between healthy human individuals. TCRdb's table, derived via immunoSEQ multiplex PCR, lists solely in-frame clones and lacks some. The data contain under 600,000 clones, 97% of them singletons. The sample was naive CD4+ T cells sorted from blood. The receptors originated from a woman aged 25 to 39 in good health. The CDR3 runs from the conserved cysteine through the conserved F or W. The D gene is left open where the match is weak. Some rows have no size entry. The others give once, few or many, or a class for an expanded clone.

. . TRBJ2-5 TRBV6-1 CASSEGAGTLQETQYF TGTGCCAGCAGTGAAGGAGCAGGGACGCTGCAAGAGACCCAGTACTTC
TRBD2 . TRBJ2-7 TRBV13 CASSLLAGGISYEQYF TGTGCCAGCAGCTTACTAGCGGGAGGGATCTCCTACGAGCAGTACTTC
. . TRBJ2-2 TRBV10-3 CAISEIGPGELFF TGTGCCATCAGTGAGATAGGGCCCGGGGAGCTGTTTTTT
TRBD2 once TRBJ2-5 TRBV27 CASRPGLDGETQYF TGTGCCAGCAGACCGGGACTAGACGGAGAGACCCAGTACTTC
. . TRBJ2-4 TRBV28 CASSEPETLAKNIQYF TGTGCCAGCAGTGAGCCTGAAACTCTAGCCAAAAACATTCAGTACTTC
. . TRBJ2-1 TRBV5-6 CASSLGRWDEQFF TGTGCCAGCAGCTTAGGAAGGTGGGATGAGCAGTTCTTC
. . TRBJ2-3 TRBV6-1 CASSAVRGSDTQYF TGTGCCAGCAGTGCGGTCAGGGGATCAGATACGCAGTATTTT
. . TRBJ2-7 TRBV15 CATSLLDRRGSYEQYF TGTGCCACCAGCTTATTGGACAGGCGGGGGTCCTACGAGCAGTACTTC
. . TRBJ1-2 TRBV2 CASRTFGYGYTF TGTGCCAGCAGGACGTTCGGCTATGGCTACACCTTC
TRBD2 . TRBJ2-7 TRBV4-2 CASSWSSGSLHEQYF TGTGCCAGCAGCTGGTCTAGCGGGAGTTTGCACGAGCAGTACTTC
. . TRBJ2-1 TRBV7-2 CASSVRVHEQFF TGTGCCAGCAGCGTTAGGGTTCATGAGCAGTTCTTC
. few TRBJ1-2 TRBV20-1 CSAGQYGYTF TGCAGTGCCGGTCAATATGGCTACACCTTC
TRBD1 . TRBJ2-1 TRBV19 CASSGQGLREQFF TGTGCCAGTAGCGGACAGGGACTCCGTGAGCAGTTCTTC
. . TRBJ2-2 TRBV11-3 CASSLGRFTGELFF TGTGCCAGCAGCTTAGGGCGCTTCACCGGGGAGCTGTTTTTT
TRBD1 . TRBJ1-1 TRBV18 CASSPLSGQGFSSTLRTEAFF TGTGCCAGCTCACCACTCTCAGGACAGGGTTTTAGTTCTACCCTTCGGACTGAAGCTTTCTTT
. . TRBJ1-2 TRBV18 CATGDGVLGYTF TGTGCCACCGGGGACGGAGTGCTAGGCTACACCTTC
TRBD1 once TRBJ1-1 TRBV27 CASSSRQGDATEAFF TGTGCCAGCAGTTCCCGGCAGGGGGATGCCACTGAAGCTTTCTTT
. . TRBJ2-2 TRBV7-2 CASSLERLLITGELFF TGTGCCAGCAGCTTAGAGAGGTTATTGATTACCGGGGAGCTGTTTTTT
. . TRBJ2-3 TRBV19 CASSPMTRFDTQYF TGTGCCAGTAGTCCAATGACCCGGTTTGATACGCAGTATTTT
. . TRBJ1-5 TRBV28 CASSLVGVEQPQHF TGTGCCAGCAGCCTCGTCGGGGTGGAGCAGCCCCAGCATTTT
. . TRBJ1-4 TRBV19 CASSTGPTNEKLFF TGTGCCAGTAGTACAGGTCCAACTAATGAAAAACTGTTTTTT
TRBD2 . TRBJ2-1 TRBV6-5 CASSYSRTSTNEQFF TGTGCCAGCAGTTACTCCAGGACTAGTACGAATGAGCAGTTCTTC
. once TRBJ2-6 TRBV29-1 CSVGGIGANVLTF TGCAGCGTTGGGGGGATTGGGGCCAACGTCCTGACTTTC
TRBD1 . TRBJ2-7 TRBV6-1 CASSRIQGNSYEQYF TGTGCCAGCAGTCGAATACAGGGGAACTCCTACGAGCAGTACTTC
TRBD1 once TRBJ2-4 TRBV5-6 CASSHRQGAKNIQYF TGTGCCAGCAGCCACCGACAGGGAGCCAAAAACATTCAGTACTTC